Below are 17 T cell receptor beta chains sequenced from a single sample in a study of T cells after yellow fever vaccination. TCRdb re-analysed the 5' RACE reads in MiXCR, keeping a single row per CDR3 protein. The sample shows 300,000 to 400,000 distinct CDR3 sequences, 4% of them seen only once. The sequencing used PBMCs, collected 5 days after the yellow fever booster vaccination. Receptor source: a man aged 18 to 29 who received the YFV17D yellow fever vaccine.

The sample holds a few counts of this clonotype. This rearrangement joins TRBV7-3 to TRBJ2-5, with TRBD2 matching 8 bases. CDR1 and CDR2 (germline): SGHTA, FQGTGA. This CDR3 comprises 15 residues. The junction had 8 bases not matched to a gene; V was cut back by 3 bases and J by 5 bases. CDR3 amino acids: CASSFSGVLGETQYF. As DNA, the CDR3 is TGTGCCAGCAGCTTTAGCGGGGTCCTGGGTGAGACCCAGTACTTC.

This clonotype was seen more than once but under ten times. CDR3 bases: TGTGCCTGGACGACAGAGAGCTCTGGAAACACCATATATTTT. Translating it yields CAWTTESSGNTIYF. The chain carries TRBV30 and TRBJ1-3, with a weak D call TRBD1 (5 bases). Germline loops: CDR1 GTSNPN, CDR2 SVGIG (reference sequence). The CDR3 length is 14 residues. V was trimmed by 4 bases and J by 0 bases, leaving 10 bases between them.

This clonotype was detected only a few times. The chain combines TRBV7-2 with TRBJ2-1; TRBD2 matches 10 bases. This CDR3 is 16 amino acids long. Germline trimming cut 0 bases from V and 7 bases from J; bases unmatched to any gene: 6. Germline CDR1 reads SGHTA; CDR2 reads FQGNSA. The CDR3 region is CASSLAGLAGVNEQFF. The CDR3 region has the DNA TGTGCCAGCAGCTTAGCGGGCCTAGCGGGGGTGAATGAGCAGTTCTTC. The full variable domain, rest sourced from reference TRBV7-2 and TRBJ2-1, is GAGVSQSPSNKVTEKGKDVELRCDPISGHTALYWYRQSLGQGLEFLIYFQGNSAPDKSGLPSDRFSAERTGGSVSTLTIQRTQQEDSAVYLCASSLAGLAGVNEQFFGPGTRLTVL.

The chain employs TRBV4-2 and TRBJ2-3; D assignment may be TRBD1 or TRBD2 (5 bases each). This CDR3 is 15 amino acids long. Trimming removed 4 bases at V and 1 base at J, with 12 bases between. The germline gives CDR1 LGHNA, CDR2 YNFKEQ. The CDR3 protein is CASSPRGRGTDTQYF. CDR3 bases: TGTGCCAGCAGCCCTCGGGGCCGGGGCACAGATACGCAGTATTTT.

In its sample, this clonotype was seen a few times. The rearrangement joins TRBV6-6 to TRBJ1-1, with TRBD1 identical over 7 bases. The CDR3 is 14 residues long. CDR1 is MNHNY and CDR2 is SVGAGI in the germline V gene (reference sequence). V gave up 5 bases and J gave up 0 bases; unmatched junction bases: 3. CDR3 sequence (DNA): TGTGCCAGCAGTCGCGGGACAGTGAACACTGAAGCTTTCTTT. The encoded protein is CASSRGTVNTEAFF.

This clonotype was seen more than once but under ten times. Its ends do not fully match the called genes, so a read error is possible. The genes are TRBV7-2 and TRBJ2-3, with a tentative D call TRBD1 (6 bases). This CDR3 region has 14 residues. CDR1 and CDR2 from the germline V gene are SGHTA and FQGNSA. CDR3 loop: CASTLGQTTDTQYF. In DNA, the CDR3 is TGTGCCAGCACCTTAGGACAGACCACAGATACGCAGTATTTT.

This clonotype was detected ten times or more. Here the CDR3 reads CASSSRRYYGYTF. CDR3 coding DNA: TGTGCCAGCAGCTCGAGACGGTACTATGGCTACACCTTC. The chain has TRBV5-6 and TRBJ1-2; D not certain. The CDR3 is 13 amino acids. Trimming removed 3 bases at V and 3 bases at J, with 9 bases between. CDR1 SGHDT and CDR2 YYEEEE come from the germline V gene.

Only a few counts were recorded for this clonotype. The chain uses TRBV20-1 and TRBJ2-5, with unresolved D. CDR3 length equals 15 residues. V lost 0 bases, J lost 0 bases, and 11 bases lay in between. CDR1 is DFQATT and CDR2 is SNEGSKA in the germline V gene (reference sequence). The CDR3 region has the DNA TGCAGTGCTAGAGATACGCTCGAGTACCAAGAGACCCAGTACTTC. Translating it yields CSARDTLEYQETQYF.

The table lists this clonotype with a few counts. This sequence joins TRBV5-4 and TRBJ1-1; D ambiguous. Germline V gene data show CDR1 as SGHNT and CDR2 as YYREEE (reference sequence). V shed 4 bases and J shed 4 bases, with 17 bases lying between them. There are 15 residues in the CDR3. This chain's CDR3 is CASSPVGVGSTEAFF. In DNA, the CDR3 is TGTGCCAGCAGCCCCGTCGGGGTAGGAAGCACTGAAGCTTTCTTT.

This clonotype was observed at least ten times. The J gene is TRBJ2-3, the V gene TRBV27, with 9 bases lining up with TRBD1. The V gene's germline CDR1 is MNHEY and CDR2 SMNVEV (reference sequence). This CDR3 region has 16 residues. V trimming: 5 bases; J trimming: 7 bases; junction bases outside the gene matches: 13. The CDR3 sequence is CASSKAGQGRQYTQYF. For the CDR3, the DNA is TGTGCCAGCAGTAAAGCGGGACAGGGACGTCAATATACGCAGTATTTT.

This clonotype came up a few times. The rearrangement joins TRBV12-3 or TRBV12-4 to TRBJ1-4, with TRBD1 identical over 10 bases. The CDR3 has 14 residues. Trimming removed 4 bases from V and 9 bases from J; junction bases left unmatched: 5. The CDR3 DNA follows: TGTGCCAGCAGTTCGGACAGGGGGAAGAAAAAACTGTTTTTT. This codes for CASSSDRGKKKLFF.

The chain's CDR3 is CAISESQAGGPLDTQYF. In DNA, the CDR3 is TGTGCCATCAGTGAGTCCCAGGCGGGGGGGCCGCTAGATACGCAGTATTTT. The V call is TRBV10-3, the J call TRBJ2-3, with TRBD2 identical over 9 bases. This CDR3 is 17 amino acids long. The V gene end was trimmed by 0 bases and the J gene end by 5 bases; junction bases not matched to a gene: 9. From germline, CDR1 is ENHRY and CDR2 SYGVKD.

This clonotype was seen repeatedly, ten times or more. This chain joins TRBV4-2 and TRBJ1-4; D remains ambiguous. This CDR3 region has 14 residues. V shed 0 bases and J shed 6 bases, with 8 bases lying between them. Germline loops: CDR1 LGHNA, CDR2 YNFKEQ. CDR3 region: CASSQDEFDEKLFF. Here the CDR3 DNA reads TGTGCCAGCAGCCAAGACGAGTTTGATGAAAAACTGTTTTTT.

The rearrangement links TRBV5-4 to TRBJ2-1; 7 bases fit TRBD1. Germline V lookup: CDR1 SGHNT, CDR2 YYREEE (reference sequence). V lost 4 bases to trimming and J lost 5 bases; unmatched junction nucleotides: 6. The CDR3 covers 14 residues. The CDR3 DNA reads TGTGCCAGCAGCCCTGGGACAGATGACAATGAGCAGTTCTTC. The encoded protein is CASSPGTDDNEQFF.

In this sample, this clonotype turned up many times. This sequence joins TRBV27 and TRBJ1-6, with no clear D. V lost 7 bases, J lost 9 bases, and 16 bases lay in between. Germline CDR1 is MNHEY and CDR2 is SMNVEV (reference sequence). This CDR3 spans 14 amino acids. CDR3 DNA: TGTGCCAGCACGCGGCAGTACACGACTTCACCCCTCCACTTT. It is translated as CASTRQYTTSPLHF.

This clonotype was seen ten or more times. The CDR3 nucleotides are TGTGCCAGCAGGGGAATCGGGACAGGGGATGAAAAACTGTTTTTT. As protein: CASRGIGTGDEKLFF. The chain combines TRBV7-9 with TRBJ1-4, with 10 bases matching TRBD1. This CDR3 comprises 15 residues. From germline, CDR1 is SEHNR and CDR2 FQNEAQ (reference sequence). With V trimmed by 6 bases and J by 6 bases, 7 bases remained unmatched.

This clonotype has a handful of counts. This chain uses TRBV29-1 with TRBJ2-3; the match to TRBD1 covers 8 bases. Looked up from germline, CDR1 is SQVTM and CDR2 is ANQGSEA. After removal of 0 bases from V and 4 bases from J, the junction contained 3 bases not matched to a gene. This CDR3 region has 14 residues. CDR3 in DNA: TGCAGCGTTGAAGATCAACAGGGGGCAGATACGCAGTATTTT. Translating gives CSVEDQQGADTQYF.